This paragraph reports one T cell receptor (beta chain). The data are from a study of blood T cell repertoires in COVID-19. Study at large: COVID-19 samples from acute and convalescent phases originated in the United States, Italy and Spain. From T cells, B-cell-depleted T cells, or PBMCs came the material, which was cDNA or gDNA.

Authors' data handling: Estimation of nucleated cell counts relied on the amplification of reference gene primers. The method was immunoSEQ multiplex PCR; TCRdb's version includes in-frame clones alone and lacks a portion of them. Clonal size and the V and J genes are those of that table, whereas D and trimming came from the DNA. This table holds 150,000 to 200,000 clones, 85% to 90% found once. Per the germline V gene, CDR1 is MDHEN and CDR2 is SYDVKM. With 4 bases removed from V and 4 bases from J, the gap between germline ends came to 20 bases. The CDR3 contains 17 residues. The sequencing input was peripheral blood. This clonotype was obtained from a woman aged 60-70 years with acute or convalescent COVID-19. This chain joins TRBV28 and TRBJ2-1; D is possibly TRBD2 (5 bases). CDR3 in amino acids: CASSSRYSASLYNEQFF. In nucleotides, the CDR3 is TGTGCCAGCAGTTCTCGATATAGCGCTTCTCTTTACAATGAGCAGTTCTTC.